This entry concerns a single T cell receptor beta chain. The data belong to a study of blood T cell repertoires in COVID-19. Measured with immunoSEQ multiplex PCR; TCRdb has only the in-frame clones, and not every one. The profile shows roughly 100,000 clones, 85% to 90% of them singletons. There are 13 residues in the CDR3. V was shortened by 3 bases and J by 2 bases, with 7 bases between the two germline ends. CDR1 KGHSH and CDR2 LQKENI come from the germline V gene. J is TRBJ2-5 and V is TRBV18; D gene uncertain. Material for sequencing was peripheral blood. This receptor was identified in a middle-aged man with acute or convalescent COVID-19. The CDR3 is CASSPRPQETQYF. The CDR3 bases are TGTGCCAGCTCACCGCGGCCACAAGAGACCCAGTACTTC.